This T cell receptor beta chain stems from a study of blood T cell repertoires in COVID-19. Study at large: Sample material is recorded as cDNA or gDNA derived from T cells, B-cell-depleted T cells, or PBMCs.

The CDR3 runs 14 residues. Germline V gives CDR1 SGHRS, CDR2 YFSETQ. V dropped 1 base and J dropped 3; count of bases not matched to a gene: 4. Assay used: immunoSEQ multiplex PCR; TCRdb lists only in-frame clones, some missing. In the table there are hundreds of thousands of clones, roughly 91% of which are singletons. The sequence came from a man aged 40-50 years with acute or convalescent COVID-19. This chain joins TRBV5-1 and TRBJ2-7, with 7 bases identical to TRBD1. The sample comprised peripheral blood. The DNA for the CDR3 is TGCGCCAGCAGCTTGACACAGGGGTTCTACGAGCAGTACTTC. This translates into CASSLTQGFYEQYF.